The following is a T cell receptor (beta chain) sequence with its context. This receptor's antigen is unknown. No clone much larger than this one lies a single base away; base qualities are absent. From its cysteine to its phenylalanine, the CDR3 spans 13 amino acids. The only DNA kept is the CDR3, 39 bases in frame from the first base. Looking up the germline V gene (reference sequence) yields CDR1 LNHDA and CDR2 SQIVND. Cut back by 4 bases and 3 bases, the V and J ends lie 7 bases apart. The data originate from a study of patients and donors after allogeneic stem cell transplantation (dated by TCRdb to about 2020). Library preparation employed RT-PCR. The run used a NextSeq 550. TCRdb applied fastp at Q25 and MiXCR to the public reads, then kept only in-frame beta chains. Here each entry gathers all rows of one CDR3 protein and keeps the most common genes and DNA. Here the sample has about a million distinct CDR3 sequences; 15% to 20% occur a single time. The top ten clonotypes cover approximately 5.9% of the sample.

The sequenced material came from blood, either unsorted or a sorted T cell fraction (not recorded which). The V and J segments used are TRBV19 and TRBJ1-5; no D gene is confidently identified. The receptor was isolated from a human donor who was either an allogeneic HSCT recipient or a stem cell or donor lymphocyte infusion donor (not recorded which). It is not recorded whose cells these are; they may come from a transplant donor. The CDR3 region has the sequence CASSTDDNQPQHF. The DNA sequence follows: TGTGCCAGTAGTACTGACGACAATCAGCCCCAGCATTTT.